The next 19 T cell receptor beta chains were all read from a single sample in a study of cytomegalovirus exposure and HLA in healthy donors. The PCR used 60 Vbeta and 13 Jbeta primers. Profiled with immunoSEQ multiplex PCR; TCRdb holds only in-frame clones, not every one. The sample lists a few hundred thousand clones; about 80% were seen once. Input material: PBMCs. All receptors come from a woman aged 45-59 years in good health and CMV-seropositive.

The chain recombines TRBV7-9 with TRBJ1-2, with 10 bases matching TRBD1. V shed 5 bases, J shed 1 base, and the junction held 10 bases outside the gene matches. The CDR3 has 17 residues. Germline CDR1 is SEHNR and CDR2 is FQNEAQ (reference sequence). CDR3 region: CASSRLRQGAGNYGYTF. In DNA, the CDR3 is TGTGCCAGCAGCCGCCTCCGACAGGGGGCTGGTAACTATGGCTACACCTTC.

This clone was observed a handful of times. In DNA, the CDR3 is TGCGCCAGCAGCCAAGCCGGGACAGGGTACACTGAAGCTTTCTTT. Protein sequence: CASSQAGTGYTEAFF. The chain recombines TRBV4-3 with TRBJ1-1, with TRBD1 identical over 9 bases. V was clipped by 1 base and J by 3 bases; unmatched bases: 3. This CDR3 region has 15 residues. The germline V gene has CDR1 LGHNA and CDR2 YSLEER.

The V gene is TRBV6-5, the J gene TRBJ1-1, with TRBD1 matching 9 bases. CDR3 length: 14 amino acids. Germline CDR1 reads MNHEY; CDR2 reads SVGAGI. With 11 bases clipped from V and 1 base from J, the junction kept 8 bases outside the gene matches. The DNA for the CDR3 is TGTGCCTCCCGGGGACAGGGTCGGAACACTGAAGCTTTCTTT. Translation: CASRGQGRNTEAFF.

The chain uses TRBV6-1 and TRBJ2-4; D gene ambiguous. Germline values: CDR1 MNHNS, CDR2 SASEGT. CDR3 length: 13 residues. The germline V and J ends were trimmed by 1 base and 6 bases, with 7 bases remaining between them. DNA of the CDR3: TGTGCCAGCAGTGAAGACTTACCAAACATTCAGTACTTC. Its translation is CASSEDLPNIQYF.

This clone was picked up many times. The chain recombines TRBV6-6 with TRBJ1-6; TRBD1 matches 8 bases. The CDR3 length is 13 residues. The germline CDR1 and CDR2 sequences are MNHNY and SVGAGI (reference sequence). V was clipped by 6 bases and J by 9 bases; unmatched bases: 4. CDR3 in amino acids: CASSGQGSSPLHF. The CDR3 region has the DNA TGTGCCAGCAGCGGACAGGGAAGTTCACCCCTCCACTTT.

The chain has TRBV7-9 and TRBJ2-7; D ambiguous. V shed 3 bases and J shed 2 bases, with 5 bases lying between them. CDR1 is SEHNR, CDR2 FQNEAQ, per germline (reference sequence). CDR3 length: 12 residues. In DNA form, the CDR3 reads TGTGCCAGCAGCTTTACAGCCTACGAGCAGTACTTC. Translation gives CASSFTAYEQYF.

The CDR3 region has the DNA TGTGCCAGCAGCCCAGGGAACAACTACTATGGCTACACCTTC. As protein: CASSPGNNYYGYTF. The chain carries TRBV7-6 and TRBJ1-2, with D perhaps matching TRBD1 (5 bases). CDR1 is SGHVS, CDR2 FNYEAQ, per germline. V was clipped by 5 bases and J by 3 bases, with 13 bases between them. The CDR3 runs 14 residues.

Regarding this clone: The junction departs from germline at one end; a sequencing error may be responsible. The rearrangement joins TRBV7-9 to TRBJ2-7; the match to TRBD1 covers 9 bases. CDR3 length equals 16 residues. The V gene's germline CDR1 is SEHNR and CDR2 FQNEAQ (reference sequence). The CDR3 sequence: CSSSHTTDRGSYEQYF. The DNA for the CDR3 is TGTTCCAGCAGCCACACTACGGACAGGGGTTCATACGAGCAGTACTTC.

The chain combines TRBV28 with TRBJ1-1; D is undetermined. The CDR3 runs to 12 residues. V was cut by 11 bases and J by 3 bases, with 13 bases left in between. Germline CDR1 MDHEN, CDR2 SYDVKM. The chain's CDR3 is CASHPRDTEAFF. In DNA, the CDR3 is TGTGCCTCTCACCCGCGGGACACTGAAGCTTTCTTT.

This clone was seen only a few times. The rearrangement joins TRBV10-3 to TRBJ1-5; maybe TRBD1 (5 bases). Between the trimmed V and J ends, which lost 3 bases and 3 bases, there was a span of 15 bases. Germline V gene lookup returns CDR1 ENHRY and CDR2 SYGVKD. CDR3 length equals 16 residues. The CDR3 region is CAISDSRLGPNQPQHF. The CDR3 DNA reads TGTGCCATCAGTGACTCCCGATTGGGGCCCAATCAGCCCCAGCATTTT.

This sequence joins TRBV11-2 and TRBJ2-7, with 9 bases identical to TRBD2. Germline V gene sequence: CDR1 SGHAT, CDR2 FQNNGV. V lost 5 bases and J lost 6; bases outside the gene matches: 2. The CDR3 consists of 12 residues. The CDR3 loop reads CASSQTSGEQYF. DNA for the CDR3: TGTGCCAGCAGCCAGACTAGCGGCGAGCAGTACTTC. The full variable domain, in which reference TRBV11-2 and TRBJ2-7 provide the parts outside the CDR3, is EAGVAQSPRYKIIEKRQSVAFWCNPISGHATLYWYQQILGQGPKLLIQFQNNGVVDDSQLPKDRFSAERLKGVDSTLKIQPAKLEDSAVYLCASSQTSGEQYFGPGTRLTVT.

CDR3 nucleotide sequence: TGTGCCAGCAGCCCATGGGCGGGAAACACTGAAGCTTTCTTT. Residues: CASSPWAGNTEAFF. The chain links TRBV5-4 to TRBJ1-1, with D unclear. This CDR3 region has 14 residues. Germline loops: CDR1 SGHNT, CDR2 YYREEE (reference sequence). V was cut by 4 bases and J by 2 bases, with 12 bases left in between.

The count of this clone is one. The chain has TRBV9 and TRBJ2-3, with 9 nucleotides matching TRBD2. The germline V gene has CDR1 SGDLS and CDR2 YYNGEE. This CDR3 region has 16 residues. The junction had 6 bases not matched to a gene; V was cut back by 3 bases and J by 1 base. CDR3 sequence (DNA): TGTGCCAGCAGCGCGGCGGGGGGGCCCGGCACAGATACGCAGTATTTT. As protein: CASSAAGGPGTDTQYF.

This rearrangement joins TRBV19 to TRBJ1-5; the match to TRBD1 covers 9 bases. Per germline, CDR1 LNHDA and CDR2 SQIVND (reference sequence). The CDR3 is made up of 17 amino acids. J was trimmed by 7 bases and V by 6 bases; bases with no gene match: 16. The CDR3 protein is CASRSPSRTGVSQPQHF. Here the CDR3 DNA reads TGTGCCAGTAGGTCCCCCTCCCGGACAGGGGTAAGCCAGCCCCAGCATTTT.

This chain connects TRBV7-2 to TRBJ1-3; D is unclear. Germline CDR1 and CDR2: SGHTA and FQGNSA. The V end lost 1 base, the J end lost 15 bases, and 16 bases lay between the germline ends. The CDR3 has 13 amino acids. In DNA form, the CDR3 reads TGTGCCAGCAGCTTAGAATTGGAGGGAGACCCATATTTT. Translating it yields CASSLELEGDPYF.

The rearrangement joins TRBV4-1 to TRBJ2-5, with unresolved D. The CDR3 has 15 residues. CDR1 MGHRA and CDR2 YSYEKL come from the germline V gene. Trimming removed 0 bases at V and 7 bases at J, with 15 bases between. CDR3 region: CASSQDLAIPWTQYF. In nucleotides, the CDR3 is TGCGCCAGCAGCCAAGATCTGGCCATCCCGTGGACCCAGTACTTC.

V and J are TRBV7-3 and TRBJ2-3; no definite D call. The germline V gene encodes CDR1 SGHTA and CDR2 FQGTGA. CDR3 length equals 13 residues. Trimming removed 3 bases from V and 1 base from J, with 5 bases in between. The CDR3 bases are TGTGCCAGCAGCTTCTCCGGCACAGATACGCAGTATTTT. This codes for CASSFSGTDTQYF.

This rearrangement joins TRBV7-9 to TRBJ2-1; 9 bases are shared with TRBD1. V trimming: 6 bases; J trimming: 4 bases; junction bases outside the gene matches: 7. Germline V gives CDR1 SEHNR, CDR2 FQNEAQ (reference sequence). The CDR3 has 15 amino acids. In nucleotides, the CDR3 is TGTGCCAGCAGTACCCGGGACAGGGCATACAATGAGCAGTTCTTC. It encodes CASSTRDRAYNEQFF.

The chain's CDR3 is CASRRGLSGNIQYF. The CDR3 bases are TGTGCCAGCAGAAGGGGGTTGTCTGGGAACATTCAGTACTTC. The chain carries TRBV2 and TRBJ2-4; perhaps TRBD1 as D (6 bases). Deletions cut 6 bases from V and 7 bases from J, with 16 bases between. Germline V gives CDR1 SNHLY, CDR2 FYNNEI. The CDR3 is made up of 14 amino acids.